These 17 T cell receptor beta chains were all obtained from the same sample, sequenced in a study of technical replicates of blood from a handful of donors. The table came from immunoSEQ multiplex PCR; TCRdb's copy has only in-frame clones and leaves some out. This sample yields about 80,000 clones, of which 90% to 95% are seen a single time; around 0.38% belongs to the top ten. Sequenced: T cells isolated from PBMCs. Receptors originate from a human donor in good health.

The CDR3 nucleotides are TGTGCCTGGAGTGTGTCTAATGGCTACAATGAGCAGTTCTTC. Translating gives CAWSVSNGYNEQFF. The chain recombines TRBV30 with TRBJ2-1; D unclear. V was cut by 0 bases and J by 3 bases, with 9 bases left in between. Looked up from germline, CDR1 is GTSNPN and CDR2 is SVGIG (reference sequence). This CDR3 is built from 14 residues.

The V and J genes are TRBV7-2 and TRBJ2-4; a possible D gene is TRBD1 (6 bases). The CDR3 spans 17 residues. V dropped 4 bases and J dropped 3 bases, with 19 bases sitting between them. Germline CDR1 reads SGHTA; CDR2 reads FQGNSA. The CDR3 bases are TGTGCCAGCAGCTCGGCCCAGATGCAGGGGAGCAAAAACATTCAGTACTTC. It encodes CASSSAQMQGSKNIQYF.

The V call is TRBV27, the J call TRBJ2-6, with a possible D match to TRBD2 (6 bases). Trimming shortened V by 5 bases and J by 2 bases, and 13 bases separated the two germline ends. The CDR3 extends over 16 amino acids. Germline V CDR1 and CDR2: MNHEY, SMNVEV (reference sequence). DNA of the CDR3: TGTGCCAGCAGTCCTTGGGGAGGTGCTGGGGCCAACGTCCTGACTTTC. Its translation is CASSPWGGAGANVLTF.

V and J are TRBV28 and TRBJ2-1; 11 bases map to TRBD2. J gave up 6 bases and V 8 bases, and 3 bases lay outside the gene matches. The CDR3 runs to 13 residues. CDR1 and CDR2 (germline): MDHEN, SYDVKM. The CDR3 here is CASGTSGSNEQFF. The CDR3, as DNA: TGTGCCAGCGGGACTAGCGGATCCAATGAGCAGTTCTTC.

This chain links TRBV5-4 with TRBJ1-5, with D possibly TRBD1 on 5 matching bases. Germline V lookup: CDR1 SGHNT, CDR2 YYREEE (reference sequence). This CDR3 spans 16 amino acids. V was cut by 4 bases and J by 2 bases, with 16 bases left in between. CDR3 DNA: TGTGCCAGCAGCCAAGGGGCAGGGAATGGCAATCAGCCCCAGCATTTT. Amino acid sequence: CASSQGAGNGNQPQHF.

This rearrangement joins TRBV2 to TRBJ1-1, with D perhaps matching TRBD1 (5 bases). The CDR3 is 14 amino acids. V was clipped by 2 bases and J by 5 bases, with 12 bases between them. The V gene's germline CDR1 is SNHLY and CDR2 FYNNEI. The CDR3 sequence: CASSERGSWTEAFF. CDR3 DNA sequence: TGTGCCAGCAGTGAAAGGGGAAGTTGGACTGAAGCTTTCTTT.

V is TRBV6-6 and J is TRBJ2-5; 9 nucleotides match TRBD1. Per germline, CDR1 MNHNY and CDR2 SVGAGI (reference sequence). The CDR3 contains 15 residues. The V and J ends lost 7 bases and 2 bases, in that order; junction bases with no gene match: 8. CDR3 bases: TGTGCCAGCACCCTACTACAGGGGGCACAAGAGACCCAGTACTTC. Protein: CASTLLQGAQETQYF.

V gene TRBV29-1 combines with J gene TRBJ1-2, with D uncertain. The ends were cut back, 7 bases at V and 2 bases at J, with 11 bases in the middle. The CDR3 length is 12 residues. Looked up from germline, CDR1 is SQVTM and CDR2 is ANQGSEA. CDR3: CSGSTGNYGYTF. The DNA of the CDR3 is TGCAGCGGGTCGACGGGGAACTATGGCTACACCTTC.

The CDR3 DNA is TGTGCCAGCAGCAAATCTTGGCTGGCTTACGAGCAGTACTTC. This sequence encodes CASSKSWLAYEQYF. The genes are TRBV21-1 and TRBJ2-7; the D call of TRBD1 is as the table states it, not checked on the DNA. TRBV21-1 is termed a pseudogene. CDR3 length: 14 residues.

The V gene is TRBV5-4, the J gene TRBJ2-2; TRBD2 aligns across 8 bases. The CDR3 extends over 16 amino acids. The V gene end was trimmed by 4 bases and the J gene end by 1 base; junction bases not matched to a gene: 6. Germline V gene lookup returns CDR1 SGHNT and CDR2 YYREEE (reference sequence). CDR3 coding DNA: TGTGCCAGCAGCGGACTAGCTTCTGAGAACACCGGGGAGCTGTTTTTT. Translation: CASSGLASENTGELFF. Full variable domain (missing parts from reference TRBV5-4 and TRBJ2-2): ETGVTQSPTHLIKTRGQQVTLRCSSQSGHNTVSWYQQALGQGPQFIFQYYREEENGRGNFPPRFSGLQFPNYSSELNVNALELDDSALYLCASSGLASENTGELFFGEGSRLTVL.

The chain is built from TRBV5-1 and TRBJ2-2, with 12 bases lining up with TRBD2. V dropped 0 bases and J dropped 5; count of bases not matched to a gene: 2. Germline V gives CDR1 SGHRS, CDR2 YFSETQ. The CDR3 runs 16 residues. The DNA of the CDR3 is TGCGCCAGCAGCTTGGAAACTAGCGGGAGGACCGGGGAGCTGTTTTTT. Translating it yields CASSLETSGRTGELFF.

V usage is TRBV10-3 and J usage is TRBJ2-2; 8 bases are a match to TRBD1. The J segment lost 5 bases and the V segment lost 8 bases, leaving 4 bases of the junction unmatched. The CDR3 covers 13 residues. CDR1 is ENHRY and CDR2 is SYGVKD in the germline V gene. CDR3 sequence (DNA): TGTGCCATCGGGACAGGAGTTACCGGGGAGCTGTTTTTT. It codes for CAIGTGVTGELFF.

The chain has TRBV19 and TRBJ2-3, with 7 nucleotides matching TRBD2. The CDR3 covers 14 residues. Germline CDR1 reads LNHDA; CDR2 reads SQIVND (reference sequence). Unmatched junction bases numbered 9, after V lost 5 bases and J lost 7 bases. The CDR3 region has the DNA TGTGCCAGTAGTGCCGGACTAGATAGGAATACGCAGTATTTT. Translating it yields CASSAGLDRNTQYF.

J is TRBJ2-7 and V is TRBV27; 12 positions agree with TRBD2. V dropped 6 bases and J dropped 4; count of bases not matched to a gene: 4. This CDR3 region has 14 residues. The germline gives CDR1 MNHEY, CDR2 SMNVEV (reference sequence). The DNA for the CDR3 is TGTGCCAGCAGGACTAGCGGGAGAACATACGAGCAGTACTTC. Its protein is CASRTSGRTYEQYF.

The CDR3 sequence: CASTRDRGSNEKLFF. The CDR3 coding sequence is TGTGCCAGCACCAGAGACAGGGGGTCTAATGAAAAACTGTTTTTT. V usage is TRBV6-1 and J usage is TRBJ1-4; 9 positions agree with TRBD1. CDR1 is MNHNS, CDR2 SASEGT, per germline. The CDR3 sequence is 15 residues long. V lost 7 bases to trimming and J lost 3 bases; unmatched junction nucleotides: 6.

A single count supports this clone. The V call is TRBV9, the J call TRBJ1-3; 8 positions match TRBD1. This CDR3 is built from 16 residues. Losses at the gene ends were 3 bases for V and 9 bases for J; bases not matched to a gene: 14. The V gene's germline CDR1 is SGDLS and CDR2 YYNGEE. CDR3 loop: CASSGPTGGGMGTIYF. CDR3 sequence (DNA): TGTGCCAGCAGCGGACCAACAGGGGGAGGAATGGGCACCATATATTTT.

The chain links TRBV29-1 to TRBJ1-1; 8 bases align to TRBD1. The CDR3 is 15 residues long. V lost 7 bases, J lost 0 bases, and 10 bases stayed unmatched. CDR1 and CDR2 (germline): SQVTM, ANQGSEA. CDR3 coding DNA: TGCAGCGCCGCAGGGGGCCCCGACATGAACACTGAAGCTTTCTTT. Its translation is CSAAGGPDMNTEAFF. The full variable domain, rest sourced from reference TRBV29-1 and TRBJ1-1, is SAVISQKPSRDICQRGTSLTIQCQVDSQVTMMFWYRQQPGQSLTLIATANQGSEATYESGFVIDKFPISRPNLTFSTLTVSNMSPEDSSIYLCSAAGGPDMNTEAFFGQGTRLTVV.